These T cell receptor beta chains were read from a single sample in a study of blood T cell repertoires in COVID-19. Using immunoSEQ multiplex PCR, the repertoire was profiled, and TCRdb retains in-frame clones only, with some absent. The table lists around 190,000 clones, roughly 77% of them singletons, with about 10% in the top ten. The sample was PBMCs or T cells enriched from blood (not recorded which). The origin of the receptors is a man aged 35 to 55 who had recovered from COVID-19. Both conserved end residues are part of each CDR3. A D gene is named only where the DNA matches it firmly. Clone size appears in some rows only: once, few, many, or a class for an expanded clone.

D	size	V	J	CDR3	DNA
TRBD1	.	TRBV29-1	TRBJ1-5	CSVRGTGDSNQPQHF	TGCAGCGTTCGCGGGACAGGGGATAGCAATCAGCCCCAGCATTTT
.	.	TRBV2	TRBJ2-1	CASSRVVGGVGNEQFF	TGTGCCAGCAGCAGAGTCGTGGGGGGTGTAGGCAATGAGCAGTTCTTC
TRBD2	.	TRBV11-2	TRBJ2-5	CASSSSTSGGPQETQYF	TGTGCCAGCAGCTCTTCGACTAGCGGGGGCCCCCAAGAGACCCAGTACTTC
.	few	TRBV5-4	TRBJ1-4	CASSAGRGEKLFF	TGTGCCAGCAGCGCGGGCCGGGGTGAAAAACTGTTTTTT
.	.	TRBV5-1	TRBJ2-1	CASSNAPQRSSYNEQFF	TGCGCCAGCAGCAATGCCCCCCAGCGGAGCTCCTACAATGAGCAGTTCTTC
.	few	TRBV30	TRBJ2-2	CAWRTLLDYTGELFF	TGTGCCTGGAGGACTCTTCTCGATTACACCGGGGAGCTGTTTTTT
.	.	TRBV6-5	TRBJ1-1	CASNKNTEAFF	TGTGCCAGCAACAAGAACACTGAAGCTTTCTTT
.	once	TRBV6-5	TRBJ1-2	CLLTHGSYGYTF	TGTCTACTAACACACGGAAGCTATGGCTACACCTTC
TRBD1	.	TRBV29-1	TRBJ2-7	CSARGQGGGYEQYF	TGCAGCGCCCGGGGACAGGGAGGGGGCTACGAGCAGTACTTC
.	.	TRBV21-1	TRBJ2-7	CASSIHLRDTYYEQYF	TGTGCCAGCAGCATCCATCTCCGGGACACTTACTACGAGCAGTACTTC
.	.	TRBV5-6	TRBJ1-6	CASSLTDTALHF	TGTGCCAGCAGCTTGACAGATACGGCCCTCCACTTT
TRBD2	once	TRBV18	TRBJ2-7	CASSPRGLAASYEQYF	TGTGCCAGCTCACCAAGGGGACTAGCGGCCTCCTACGAGCAGTACTTC
.	.	TRBV7-9	TRBJ1-1	CASRFTQNTEAFF	TGTGCCAGCAGATTCACACAGAACACTGAAGCTTTCTTT
.	.	TRBV6-5	TRBJ1-6	CASSYSENSPLHF	TGTGCCAGCAGTTACTCTGAGAATTCACCCCTCCACTTT
.	few	TRBV19	TRBJ2-1	CASSPTDRSSYNEQFF	TGTGCCAGTAGTCCGACCGACAGGAGTTCCTACAATGAGCAGTTCTTC
.	.	TRBV6-1	TRBJ2-7	CASSDRHSYEQYF	TGTGCCAGCAGTGACAGGCACTCCTACGAGCAGTACTTC
TRBD2	.	TRBV11-2	TRBJ2-7	CASSFGASGGYEQYF	TGTGCCAGCAGCTTCGGTGCTAGCGGGGGTTACGAGCAGTACTTC
.	.	TRBV6-5	TRBJ2-2	CASPRVNTGELFF	TGTGCCAGCCCCAGGGTGAACACCGGGGAGCTGTTTTTT
TRBD1	.	TRBV7-9	TRBJ1-1	CASRQGQGMGRGTEAFF	TGTGCCAGCAGGCAGGGACAGGGAATGGGGAGGGGCACTGAAGCTTTCTTT
.	.	TRBV9	TRBJ2-1	CASTLGHPGQTFF	TGTGCCAGCACCCTAGGACACCCTGGGCAAACGTTCTTC
.	few	TRBV5-5	TRBJ1-1	CASSLDGMNTEAFF	TGTGCCAGCAGCTTGGACGGTATGAACACTGAAGCTTTCTTT
.	.	TRBV18	TRBJ1-1	CASSPPPGYTEAFF	TGTGCCAGCTCACCACCCCCCGGTTACACTGAAGCTTTCTTT
.	.	TRBV4-2	TRBJ2-7	CASSQDAQVNPYEQYF	TGTGCCAGCAGCCAAGATGCGCAGGTAAACCCCTACGAGCAGTACTTC
.	.	TRBV6-4	TRBJ2-1	CASSAEYRGYRFF	TGTGCCAGCAGTGCAGAATACAGAGGGTATCGGTTCTTC
TRBD1	.	TRBV30	TRBJ2-1	CAWSALGQGAYNEQFF	TGTGCCTGGAGTGCTTTAGGACAGGGGGCTTACAATGAGCAGTTCTTC
TRBD1	.	TRBV20-1	TRBJ1-2	CSARDRVGYTF	TGCAGTGCTAGGGACAGGGTCGGCTACACCTTC
.	.	TRBV3-1/TRBV3-2	TRBJ2-7	CASSQAQLEQYF	TGTGCCAGCAGCCAAGCACAACTAGAGCAGTACTTC
.	.	TRBV30	TRBJ1-3	CACPFFGNTIYF	TGTGCCTGCCCCTTCTTTGGAAACACCATATATTTT
.	.	TRBV5-1	TRBJ1-6	CASSLYAQGNSPLHF	TGCGCCAGCAGCTTGTATGCCCAGGGAAATTCACCCCTCCACTTT
TRBD1	.	TRBV9	TRBJ2-2	CASSGNPTGVNTGELFF	TGTGCCAGCAGCGGGAACCCGACAGGGGTCAACACCGGGGAGCTGTTTTTT
TRBD1	.	TRBV12-3/TRBV12-4	TRBJ2-3	CASGDRGTDTQYF	TGTGCCAGTGGGGACAGGGGAACAGATACGCAGTATTTT
TRBD2	.	TRBV3-1/TRBV3-2	TRBJ2-5	CASSPLGASGAIQETQYF	TGTGCCAGCAGCCCCTTGGGGGCTAGCGGGGCCATCCAAGAGACCCAGTACTTC
TRBD1	few	TRBV9	TRBJ1-1	CASSVGSGGSIGNTEAFF	TGTGCCAGCAGCGTAGGGTCAGGGGGCAGCATCGGGAACACTGAAGCTTTCTTT
TRBD1	.	TRBV28	TRBJ1-1	CASRLDRLNTEAFF	TGTGCCAGCAGACTGGACAGGTTGAACACTGAAGCTTTCTTT
.	few	TRBV5-6	TRBJ1-5	CASSLGDQPQHF	TGTGCCAGCAGCTTAGGAGATCAGCCCCAGCATTTT
TRBD1	.	TRBV5-1	TRBJ2-6	CASSLEVGRGSGANVLTF	TGCGCCAGCAGCTTGGAAGTTGGCAGGGGGTCTGGGGCCAACGTCCTGACTTTC
.	.	TRBV7-9	TRBJ2-7	CASSIQGDYEQYF	TGTGCCAGCAGCATACAGGGAGACTACGAGCAGTACTTC
.	.	TRBV12-3/TRBV12-4	TRBJ1-5	CATRRGNGQPQHF	TGTGCCACCCGGCGGGGGAATGGTCAGCCCCAGCATTTT
TRBD1	few	TRBV28	TRBJ2-7	CASSSGTGTYEQYF	TGTGCCAGCAGTTCCGGGACAGGGACCTACGAGCAGTACTTC
TRBD2	.	TRBV24-1	TRBJ2-2	CATSAPGLAGPNTGELFF	TGTGCCACCAGTGCCCCCGGACTAGCGGGGCCGAACACCGGGGAGCTGTTTTTT
TRBD1	.	TRBV6-6	TRBJ1-1	CASTRGQGVSNTEAFF	TGTGCCAGCACGAGGGGACAGGGGGTTTCGAACACTGAAGCTTTCTTT
.	.	TRBV19	TRBJ1-4	CASKRGGSTNEKLFF	TGTGCCAGTAAGAGAGGCGGATCAACTAATGAAAAACTGTTTTTT
.	.	TRBV27	TRBJ2-5	CASSSVKGDQETQYF	TGTGCCAGCAGTTCAGTGAAAGGGGACCAAGAGACCCAGTACTTC
.	few	TRBV4-1	TRBJ2-1	CASSHSPGKGNEQFF	TGCGCCAGCAGTCACAGTCCGGGAAAGGGCAATGAGCAGTTCTTC
TRBD1	.	TRBV9	TRBJ1-2	CASSVSSGQGSGYTF	TGTGCCAGCAGCGTATCATCTGGACAGGGCAGCGGCTACACCTTC
.	.	TRBV9	TRBJ2-5	CAIGQEETQYF	TGTGCCATTGGCCAGGAAGAGACCCAGTACTTC
.	.	TRBV12-2	TRBJ1-5	CASRLGGGWSNQPQHF	TGTGCAAGTCGCTTAGGCGGTGGATGGAGCAATCAGCCCCAGCATTTT
.	.	TRBV7-9	TRBJ2-3	CASTSYSGGDTQYF	TGTGCCAGCACCTCTTATTCCGGGGGAGATACGCAGTATTTT
.	.	TRBV7-3	TRBJ1-3	CASGPSSGNTIYF	TGTGCCAGCGGGCCCTCCTCTGGAAACACCATATATTTT
.	once	TRBV2	TRBJ1-1	CASSEELNTEAFF	TGTGCCAGCAGTGAAGAGCTCAACACTGAAGCTTTCTTT
.	.	TRBV5-1	TRBJ2-2	CASSPTSTKNTGELFF	TGCGCCAGCAGCCCAACCTCTACGAAGAACACCGGGGAGCTGTTTTTT
.	.	TRBV9	TRBJ1-1	CASSVGARYNTEAFF	TGTGCCAGCAGCGTAGGGGCCAGGTACAACACTGAAGCTTTCTTT
TRBD2	.	TRBV30	TRBJ2-1	CAWSVVREGRRNEQFF	TGTGCCTGGAGTGTCGTGCGGGAGGGCCGAAGAAATGAGCAGTTCTTC
TRBD2	.	TRBV29-1	TRBJ2-1	CSARTSFSYNEQFF	TGCAGCGCTCGGACTAGTTTTTCGTACAATGAGCAGTTCTTC
.	.	TRBV18	TRBJ1-2	CASSPQQGVGYTF	TGTGCCAGCTCACCCCAACAAGGGGTCGGCTACACCTTC
.	.	TRBV20-1	TRBJ2-7	CSASKGNEQYF	TGCAGTGCTAGCAAGGGGAACGAGCAGTACTTC
.	.	TRBV30	TRBJ1-2	CAWRDPGYGYTF	TGTGCCTGGAGGGACCCGGGGTATGGCTACACCTTC